Below, 9 T cell receptor beta chains from the same sample are listed, as sequenced in a study of CD8+ T cells in alopecia areata. The treatment was: oral pan-JAK inhibitor, 5-10 mg twice daily. The sequencing template was cDNA reverse transcribed from extracted RNA. Clones were read by immunoSEQ multiplex PCR, and TCRdb kept only the in-frame ones, dropping some. This sample carries about 180,000 clones, around 49% of them seen once, and the ten largest clones take over 9.5%. The sequences come from CD8+ T cells sorted from blood, collected at roughly week 53, from a patient treated with tofacitinib. Every receptor here comes from a human donor with alopecia areata.

There are a few counts of this clone. The gene calls are TRBV7-2 and TRBJ2-5; D not resolved. The CDR3 spans 13 residues. Germline values: CDR1 SGHTA, CDR2 FQGNSA. The V gene lost 0 bases and the J gene lost 5 bases, with 7 bases spanning the gap. CDR3 sequence reads: CASSLAYSETQYF. The CDR3 bases are TGTGCCAGCAGCTTAGCGTACTCGGAGACCCAGTACTTC.

J is TRBJ1-5 and V is TRBV4-3; D is undetermined. Germline V gene lookup returns CDR1 LGHNA and CDR2 YSLEER. V was shortened by 0 bases and J by 7 bases, with 7 bases between the two germline ends. The CDR3 loop spans 13 amino acids. The CDR3: CASSQDREQPQHF. For the CDR3, the DNA is TGCGCCAGCAGCCAAGATCGGGAACAGCCCCAGCATTTT.

This sequence joins TRBV29-1 and TRBJ2-3, with a possible D match to TRBD2 (6 bases). The CDR3 length is 13 residues. Germline CDR1 is SQVTM and CDR2 is ANQGSEA. Trimming pared 0 bases from V and 7 bases from J, leaving 11 bases between. CDR3 in DNA: TGCAGCGTTGAAGAGGGGACTTCCAATACGCAGTATTTT. Amino acid sequence: CSVEEGTSNTQYF.

The chain links TRBV27 to TRBJ1-1, with 8 bases fitting TRBD1. This CDR3 contains 16 residues. With V trimmed by 4 bases and J by 0 bases, 7 bases remained unmatched. The germline V gene has CDR1 MNHEY and CDR2 SMNVEV (reference sequence). For the CDR3, the DNA is TGTGCCAGCAGTTCTTCACAGGGGGAGGTGAACACTGAAGCTTTCTTT. Its translation: CASSSSQGEVNTEAFF.

The chain has TRBV4-2 and TRBJ2-2, with D unresolved. CDR1 and CDR2 (germline): LGHNA, YNFKEQ. V lost 1 base to trimming and J lost 4 bases, with 10 bases between them. This CDR3 spans 15 amino acids. The CDR3 coding sequence is TGTGCCAGCAGCCAAGGTCAAGGGATCACCGGGGAGCTGTTTTTT. Protein product: CASSQGQGITGELFF.

This clone came up a few times. The chain combines TRBV5-1 with TRBJ1-1; D is perhaps TRBD1 (6 bases). There are 16 residues in the CDR3. Germline CDR1 SGHRS, CDR2 YFSETQ. V lost 0 bases and J 1 base, leaving 13 bases between the germline ends. For the CDR3, the DNA is TGCGCCAGCAGCTTGGTGGCGGGGACAACGAACACTGAAGCTTTCTTT. It translates to CASSLVAGTTNTEAFF.

The V call is TRBV7-6, the J call TRBJ1-3; possible D gene TRBD1, 6 bases. Germline V gene lookup returns CDR1 SGHVS and CDR2 FNYEAQ. V was shortened by 0 bases and J by 0 bases, with 15 bases between the two germline ends. The CDR3 length is 18 residues. As DNA, the CDR3 is TGTGCCAGCAGCTTAGCGGCGGGGGGCTTAAGCTCTGGAAACACCATATATTTT. It translates to CASSLAAGGLSSGNTIYF.

This clone was seen a few times. Additional DNA sequences in this sample encode the identical CDR3. The gene calls are TRBV5-1 and TRBJ1-4, with D unresolved. The V gene lost 0 bases and the J gene lost 7 bases, with 7 bases spanning the gap. From germline, CDR1 is SGHRS and CDR2 YFSETQ. The CDR3 is made up of 13 amino acids. As DNA, the CDR3 is TGCGCCAGCAGCTTGGCCGGGCGTGAAAAACTGTTTTTT. It encodes CASSLAGREKLFF.

The chain employs TRBV29-1 and TRBJ2-5; the D is unclear. The V gene's germline CDR1 is SQVTM and CDR2 ANQGSEA. The CDR3 totals 10 residues. V lost 4 bases, J lost 4 bases, and 4 bases lay in between. The CDR3 bases are TGCAGCGTTGGCGTAGAGACCCAGTACTTC. Its protein is CSVGVETQYF.